The clone carrying this T cell receptor (beta chain) was observed a handful of times. The antigen is unknown. These data are taken from a study of response to subunit inactivated influenza vaccine. General study findings and limits: There was a suggestion from the authors that each seasonal influenza vaccination recruits few new T cells.

The CDR3 loop spans 20 amino acids. The ends lost 1 base at V and 0 bases at J; junction bases unmatched: 10. Germline-derived CDR1 and CDR2 are SGHNT and YYREEE (reference sequence). TCRdb passed the RT-PCR reads through MiXCR, listing each CDR3 protein once. The table lists around 750,000 distinct CDR3 sequences, less than 25% of them singletons. This TCR derives from a middle-aged man who received an inactivated influenza vaccine. The chain employs TRBV5-4 and TRBJ2-1, with TRBD2 matching over 13 bases. Sequences were derived from PBMCs from blood, sampled less than 6 days after vaccination. In DNA form, the CDR3 reads TGTGCCAGCAGCTTGTGGGGACTAGCGGGGCTAAGGAGCTCCTACAATGAGCAGTTCTTC. Encoded protein: CASSLWGLAGLRSSYNEQFF.